This entry features one TCR beta chain sequence. The antigen remains undetermined. This entry is derived from a study of blood T cells in healthy people across ages. Study-level findings and limits: Both higher diversity and more naive CD4+ cells marked long-lived donors when set against aged donors.

Each individual donor underwent a draw of ten milliliters of peripheral blood. With each sample, at least 5 micrograms of total RNA were extracted. The V and J ends lost 6 bases and 0 bases respectively, with 5 bases between them. The length of the CDR3 is 13 residues. Sample-barcoded 5' priming and a J-beta primer mix drove a second PCR of 7 to 11 cycles. The authors tagged each cDNA molecule using a template-switch adaptor with 12 random nucleotides. A single record per CDR3 protein comes from TCRdb applying MiXCR to the 5' RACE reads. The table has about 640,000 distinct CDR3 sequences, approximately 30% seen once.

The sample was blood. The rearrangement uses TRBV12-3 or TRBV12-4 and TRBJ1-4; D not resolved. The receptor comes from a woman over 75 in good health. The CDR3 loop reads CASSLTTNEKLFF. In DNA form, the CDR3 reads TGTGCCAGCAGCCTCACAACTAATGAAAAACTGTTTTTT.